This record concerns one TCR beta chain sequence. Its antigen remains unidentified. This record belongs to a study of blood T cells in healthy people across ages. Every donor gave 8.5 to 10 milliliters of peripheral blood. Study-wide findings and caveats: Significant beta diversity loss was already apparent by age approximately 42, declining roughly linearly.

For the second PCR, which ran for roughly 6 to 12 cycles, a sample-barcoded 5' primer and a J-beta primer mix were used. Every cDNA molecule carried a tag from a template-switch adaptor bearing 12 random nucleotides. One entry per CDR3 protein, called by TCRdb with MiXCR from the 5' RACE reads. The sample consists of approximately 830,000 distinct CDR3 sequences, about 59% of them appearing once. Between the trimmed V and J ends, which lost 3 bases and 2 bases, there was a span of 25 bases. CDR1 and CDR2 (germline): DFQATT, SNEGSKA (reference sequence). The CDR3 length is 18 residues. The sequence came from a man aged 30-40 years in good health. V usage is TRBV20-1 and J usage is TRBJ1-1, with D perhaps matching TRBD1 (6 bases). Sequenced material: blood. The CDR3, as DNA: TGCAGTGCTAGCCCTACGGGGGGACGGGGGCCCTTCAACACTGAAGCTTTCTTT. Translating it yields CSASPTGGRGPFNTEAFF.